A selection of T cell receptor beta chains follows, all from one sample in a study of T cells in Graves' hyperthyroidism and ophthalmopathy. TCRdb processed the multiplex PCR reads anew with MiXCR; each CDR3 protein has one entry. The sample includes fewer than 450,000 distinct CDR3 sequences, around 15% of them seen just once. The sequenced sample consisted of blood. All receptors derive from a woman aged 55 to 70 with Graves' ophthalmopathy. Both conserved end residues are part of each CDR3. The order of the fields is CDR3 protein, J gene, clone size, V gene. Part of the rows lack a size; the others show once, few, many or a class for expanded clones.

cdr3_aa: CSARPGQGGEKLFF
j_call: TRBJ1-4
clone_size: many
v_call: TRBV20-1

cdr3_aa: CASSSQGRETQYF
j_call: TRBJ2-5
clone_size: -
v_call: TRBV27

cdr3_aa: CASSQEIGGPWEQYF
j_call: TRBJ2-7
clone_size: many
v_call: TRBV4-1

cdr3_aa: CASSFEVPNEKLFF
j_call: TRBJ1-4
clone_size: -
v_call: TRBV12-3/TRBV12-4

cdr3_aa: CASSSIGALNQPQHF
j_call: TRBJ1-5
clone_size: few
v_call: TRBV28

cdr3_aa: CASSPGARANYGYTF
j_call: TRBJ1-2
clone_size: -
v_call: TRBV28

cdr3_aa: CASSDSGIAETQYF
j_call: TRBJ2-5
clone_size: few
v_call: TRBV4-1

cdr3_aa: CAWSYRGGNQPQHF
j_call: TRBJ1-5
clone_size: many
v_call: TRBV30

cdr3_aa: CASSLGSETQYF
j_call: TRBJ2-5
clone_size: many
v_call: TRBV12-3/TRBV12-4

cdr3_aa: CASSQDRVSPLHF
j_call: TRBJ1-6
clone_size: few
v_call: TRBV3-1

cdr3_aa: CASGDRGGDNQPQHF
j_call: TRBJ1-5
clone_size: few
v_call: TRBV27

cdr3_aa: CASSYPWDRNSPLHF
j_call: TRBJ1-6
clone_size: many
v_call: TRBV28

cdr3_aa: CASNLAGADTQYF
j_call: TRBJ2-3
clone_size: few
v_call: TRBV2

cdr3_aa: CASSRLATSRSSTDTQYF
j_call: TRBJ2-3
clone_size: many
v_call: TRBV27

cdr3_aa: CASSAPSLSGDTQYF
j_call: TRBJ2-3
clone_size: many
v_call: TRBV2